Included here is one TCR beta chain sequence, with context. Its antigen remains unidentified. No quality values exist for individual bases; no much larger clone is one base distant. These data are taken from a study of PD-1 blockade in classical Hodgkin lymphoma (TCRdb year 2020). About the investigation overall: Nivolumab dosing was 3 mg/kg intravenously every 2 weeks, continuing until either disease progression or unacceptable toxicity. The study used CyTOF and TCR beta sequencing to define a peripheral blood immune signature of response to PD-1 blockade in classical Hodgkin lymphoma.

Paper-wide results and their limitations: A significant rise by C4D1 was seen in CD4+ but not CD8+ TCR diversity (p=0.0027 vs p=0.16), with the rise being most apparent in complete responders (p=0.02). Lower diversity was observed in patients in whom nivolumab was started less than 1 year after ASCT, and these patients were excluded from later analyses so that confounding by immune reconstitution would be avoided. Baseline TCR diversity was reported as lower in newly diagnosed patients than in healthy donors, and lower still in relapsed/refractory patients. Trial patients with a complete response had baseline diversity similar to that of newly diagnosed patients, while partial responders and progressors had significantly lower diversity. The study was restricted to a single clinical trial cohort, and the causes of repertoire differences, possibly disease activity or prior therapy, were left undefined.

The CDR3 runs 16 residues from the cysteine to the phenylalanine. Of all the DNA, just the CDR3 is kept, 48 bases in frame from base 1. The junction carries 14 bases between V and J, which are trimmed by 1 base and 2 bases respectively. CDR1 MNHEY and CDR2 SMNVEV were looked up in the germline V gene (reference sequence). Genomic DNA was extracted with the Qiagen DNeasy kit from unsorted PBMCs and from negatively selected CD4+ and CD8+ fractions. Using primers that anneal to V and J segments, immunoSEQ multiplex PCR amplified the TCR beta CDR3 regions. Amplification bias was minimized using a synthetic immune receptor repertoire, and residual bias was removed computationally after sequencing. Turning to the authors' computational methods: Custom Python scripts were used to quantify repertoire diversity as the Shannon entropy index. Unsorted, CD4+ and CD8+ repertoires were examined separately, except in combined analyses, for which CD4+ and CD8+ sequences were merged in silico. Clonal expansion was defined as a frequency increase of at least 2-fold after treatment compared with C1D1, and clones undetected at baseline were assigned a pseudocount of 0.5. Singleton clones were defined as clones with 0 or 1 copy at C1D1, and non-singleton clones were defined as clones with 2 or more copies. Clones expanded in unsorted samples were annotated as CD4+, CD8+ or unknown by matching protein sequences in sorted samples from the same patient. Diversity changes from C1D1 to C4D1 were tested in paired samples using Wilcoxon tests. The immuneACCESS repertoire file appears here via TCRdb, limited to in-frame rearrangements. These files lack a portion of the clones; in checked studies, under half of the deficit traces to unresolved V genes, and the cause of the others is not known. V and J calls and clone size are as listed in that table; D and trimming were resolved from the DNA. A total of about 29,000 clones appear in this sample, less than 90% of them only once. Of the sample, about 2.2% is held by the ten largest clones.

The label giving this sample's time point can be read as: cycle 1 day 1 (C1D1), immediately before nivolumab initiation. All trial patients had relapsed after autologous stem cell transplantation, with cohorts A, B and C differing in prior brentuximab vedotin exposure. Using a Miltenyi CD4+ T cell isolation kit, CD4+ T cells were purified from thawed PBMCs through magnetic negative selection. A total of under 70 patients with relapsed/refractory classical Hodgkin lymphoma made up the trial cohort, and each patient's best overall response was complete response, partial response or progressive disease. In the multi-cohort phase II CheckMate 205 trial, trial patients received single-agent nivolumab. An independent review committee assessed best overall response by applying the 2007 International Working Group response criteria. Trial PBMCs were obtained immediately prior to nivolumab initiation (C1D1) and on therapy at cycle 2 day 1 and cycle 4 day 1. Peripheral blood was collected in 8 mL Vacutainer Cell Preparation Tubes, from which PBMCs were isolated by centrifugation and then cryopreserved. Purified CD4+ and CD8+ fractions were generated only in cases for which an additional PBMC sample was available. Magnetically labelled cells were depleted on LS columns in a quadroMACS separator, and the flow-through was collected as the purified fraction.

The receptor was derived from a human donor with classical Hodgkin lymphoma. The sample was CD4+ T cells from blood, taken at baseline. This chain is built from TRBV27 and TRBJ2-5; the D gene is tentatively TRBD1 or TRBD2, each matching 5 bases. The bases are TGTGCCAGCAGTTTATTGACGGGACGGCAGCAAGAGACCCAGTACTTC. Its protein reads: CASSLLTGRQQETQYF.